This passage covers 29 T cell receptor beta chains from one sample sequenced in a study. Treg sorting used a CD4+CD25+CD127-/low gate. TCRdb itself ran the 5' RACE reads through MiXCR, one entry per CDR3 protein. The repertoire holds about 32,000 distinct CDR3 sequences, approximately 30% seen once, with 2% to 2.5% in the top ten. Material for sequencing was tumor-infiltrating Tregs sorted from the breast tumor. These receptors all come from a female donor with breast cancer.

The chain carries TRBV30 and TRBJ1-1; no firm D call. Trimming took 4 bases from V and 5 from J, leaving 14 bases between them. Germline CDR1 is GTSNPN and CDR2 is SVGIG (reference sequence). There are 13 residues in the CDR3. In nucleotides, the CDR3 is TGTGCCTGGACCCCTGACGGGAGGACTGAAGCTTTCTTT. Translated: CAWTPDGRTEAFF.

This clonotype was counted at least ten times. The chain joins TRBV7-9 to TRBJ1-2, with a weak D call TRBD1 (5 bases). V lost 3 bases and J lost 6, with 11 bases in between. Germline CDR1 is SEHNR and CDR2 is FQNEAQ (reference sequence). The CDR3 loop spans 13 amino acids. The CDR3 here is CASSFPQGDGYTF. For the CDR3, the DNA is TGTGCCAGCAGCTTCCCCCAGGGAGATGGCTACACCTTC.

This clonotype showed up many times. The CDR3 sequence is CASSQPTSGRAEQFF. CDR3 DNA sequence: TGCGCCAGCAGCCAACCGACTAGCGGGAGAGCTGAGCAGTTCTTC. J is TRBJ2-1 and V is TRBV4-1; TRBD2 aligns across 12 bases. Germline V gene data show CDR1 as MGHRA and CDR2 as YSYEKL. The CDR3 is 15 amino acids. J lost 9 bases, V lost 2 bases, and 5 bases had no gene match.

This chain connects TRBV7-9 to TRBJ2-7; 9 bases agree with TRBD1. J was trimmed by 3 bases and V by 4 bases; bases with no gene match: 4. The CDR3 spans 14 residues. CDR1 and CDR2 (germline): SEHNR, FQNEAQ (reference sequence). The CDR3 loop is CASSYAGQGYEQYF. CDR3 DNA sequence: TGTGCCAGCAGCTACGCGGGACAGGGCTACGAGCAGTACTTC.

The chain recombines TRBV7-6 with TRBJ1-1; no clear D. The CDR3 runs to 14 residues. Germline V gives CDR1 SGHVS, CDR2 FNYEAQ. Trimming took 2 bases from V and 1 from J, leaving 8 bases between them. The DNA for the CDR3 is TGTGCCAGCAGCTTAAGATCCGGGAACACTGAAGCTTTCTTT. It codes for CASSLRSGNTEAFF.

As regards this clonotype: A much larger clone differs from this one at a single base, so this may be a read error. This chain connects TRBV7-3 to TRBJ2-4, with D maybe TRBD1 (5 bases). CDR1 SGHTA and CDR2 FQGTGA come from the germline V gene. This CDR3 comprises 13 residues. The CDR3 sequence is CASSLGAKNIQNF. The CDR3 nucleotides read TGTGCCAGCAGCTTAGGGGCCAAAAACATTCAGAACTTC.

This clonotype was detected only a few times. The J gene is TRBJ2-1, the V gene TRBV20-1, with 7 positions matching TRBD2. J lost 1 base, V lost 7 bases, and 7 bases had no gene match. Germline CDR1 DFQATT, CDR2 SNEGSKA (reference sequence). CDR3 length equals 14 residues. DNA for the CDR3: TGCAGTGGTGGGACTAACGGATCCTACAATGAGCAGTTCTTC. Translating it yields CSGGTNGSYNEQFF.

Remarks on this clonotype: Given a much more abundant clone one base away, this may be a read error. The conserved closing phenylalanine or tryptophan is absent in this CDR3, likely reflecting a read error. The chain has TRBV20-1 and TRBJ2-7, with D uncertain. The germline V gene has CDR1 DFQATT and CDR2 SNEGSKA (reference sequence). V lost 5 bases to trimming and J lost 6 bases, with 11 bases between them. This CDR3 has 11 residues. The CDR3 spells CSAAQSSEQYS. The CDR3 DNA reads as TGCAGTGCTGCTCAGTCGAGCGAGCAGTACTCC.

This chain connects TRBV20-1 to TRBJ2-1; maybe TRBD2 (6 bases). This CDR3 has 12 residues. The ends were cut back, 5 bases at V and 8 bases at J, with 13 bases in the middle. The germline CDR1 and CDR2 sequences are DFQATT and SNEGSKA (reference sequence). CDR3 in DNA: TGCAGTGCTCGGCCTCGGAGGGATGAGCAGTTCTTC. As protein: CSARPRRDEQFF.

The rearrangement links TRBV5-1 to TRBJ2-3, with 9 bases aligning to TRBD2. With V trimmed by 1 base and J by 4 bases, 10 bases remained unmatched. Germline V lookup: CDR1 SGHRS, CDR2 YFSETQ. The CDR3 spans 17 residues. In nucleotides, the CDR3 is TGCGCCAGCAGCTTGTCTTCGGCGGGGGGGCCCGCAGATACGCAGTATTTT. This gives the protein CASSLSSAGGPADTQYF.

This clonotype is medium-sized by share. The chain carries TRBV6-6 and TRBJ2-7; no reliable D call. Trimming stripped 0 bases from V and 0 bases from J, with 9 bases between. CDR3 length: 15 amino acids. CDR1 and CDR2 from the germline V gene are MNHNY and SVGAGI (reference sequence). The CDR3 loop reads CASSYSVSSSYEQYF. The CDR3 nucleotides read TGTGCCAGCAGTTACTCGGTATCTAGCTCCTACGAGCAGTACTTC.

This clonotype showed up just a few times. The chain joins TRBV3-1 to TRBJ2-1; possibly TRBD2 for D (6 bases). V lost 1 base and J lost 2, with 9 bases in between. Germline V gives CDR1 LGHDT, CDR2 YNNKEL (reference sequence). The CDR3 is 15 residues long. CDR3 coding DNA: TGTGCCAGCAGCCAAGGGACTACAACCTACAATGAGCAGTTCTTC. Translation gives CASSQGTTTYNEQFF.

The rearrangement links TRBV20-1 to TRBJ1-2; TRBD1 aligns across 8 bases. CDR1 and CDR2 from the germline V gene are DFQATT and SNEGSKA (reference sequence). The CDR3 loop spans 16 amino acids. Trimming removed 5 bases from V and 3 bases from J; junction bases left unmatched: 14. The CDR3 DNA follows: TGCAGTGCTCTACACGGACAGGGAACCTTATACTATGGCTACACCTTC. It specifies CSALHGQGTLYYGYTF.

This chain joins TRBV21-1 and TRBJ1-1; the table's D call, TRBD1, has no DNA check behind it. TRBV21-1 is a pseudogene locus. This CDR3 has 14 amino acids. The CDR3 DNA sequence: TGTGCCAGCAGCGACGGCGGGACAGGGGGAATGGCTTTCTTT. As protein: CASSDGGTGGMAFF.

This clonotype counts as medium-sized (0.01 to 0.1%). The chain recombines TRBV5-1 with TRBJ2-1; 8 bases match TRBD2. This CDR3 spans 16 amino acids. In germline, CDR1 is SGHRS, CDR2 YFSETQ. The trim removed 2 bases at V and 5 bases at J, leaving 9 bases unmatched. The CDR3 region has the DNA TGCGCCAGCAGCTTAACTAGCGGACTGAGGGACAATGAGCAGTTCTTC. Its translation is CASSLTSGLRDNEQFF. Looking up the rest from reference TRBV5-1 and TRBJ2-1 gives the full variable domain: KAGVTQTPRYLIKTRGQQVTLSCSPISGHRSVSWYQQTPGQGLQFLFEYFSETQRNKGNFPGRFSGRQFSNSRSEMNVSTLELGDSALYLCASSLTSGLRDNEQFFGPGTRLTVL.

J is TRBJ2-1 and V is TRBV29-1; perhaps TRBD2 as D (5 bases). CDR1 is SQVTM, CDR2 ANQGSEA, per germline. The ends were cut back, 6 bases at V and 5 bases at J, with 17 bases in the middle. The CDR3 runs 14 residues. Here the CDR3 reads CSVALTRPNNEQFF. For the CDR3, the DNA is TGCAGCGTAGCCCTTACTAGGCCGAACAATGAGCAGTTCTTC.

By share, this clonotype ranks as medium-sized. This sequence joins TRBV4-2 and TRBJ1-1; D gene unclear. The V gene lost 5 bases and the J gene lost 0 bases, with 16 bases spanning the gap. Germline-derived CDR1 and CDR2 are LGHNA and YNFKEQ. The CDR3 extends over 16 amino acids. CDR3 DNA: TGTGCCAGCAGCAACGGCGGGGTGACCTTGAACACTGAAGCTTTCTTT. This codes for CASSNGGVTLNTEAFF.

The table lists this clonotype with many counts. The genes are TRBV2 and TRBJ1-4, with D maybe TRBD1 (5 bases). This CDR3 contains 13 residues. Trimming removed 8 bases at V and 3 bases at J, with 10 bases between. CDR1 is SNHLY, CDR2 FYNNEI, per germline. The CDR3 region is CASSGGSNEKLFF. The CDR3 DNA follows: TGTGCCAGCTCCGGGGGATCTAATGAAAAACTGTTTTTT.

The genes are TRBV4-1 and TRBJ1-1, with D hard to call. The CDR3 is 15 amino acids. Trimming left V 4 bases short and J 7 bases short, with 19 bases between. CDR1 is MGHRA and CDR2 is YSYEKL in the germline V gene. This CDR3 reads CASSPRGSSYNEAFF. CDR3 DNA sequence: TGCGCCAGCAGCCCACGCGGGAGCTCCTACAATGAAGCTTTCTTT.

This clonotype was recorded a few times. The chain recombines TRBV6-5 with TRBJ2-7; 8 nucleotides align to TRBD1. V was clipped by 4 bases and J by 6 bases; unmatched bases: 8. The CDR3 extends over 14 amino acids. Germline CDR1 and CDR2: MNHEY and SVGAGI. The CDR3 nucleotides are TGTGCCAGCAGTTTCGGACAGGGCTTCCTCGAGCAGTACTTC. Translation: CASSFGQGFLEQYF.

Many counts were recorded for this clonotype. This chain joins TRBV24-1 and TRBJ2-1; 13 nucleotides align to TRBD2. The germline CDR1 and CDR2 sequences are KGHDR and SFDVKD. CDR3 size: 19 residues. After removal of 1 base from V and 2 bases from J, the junction contained 7 bases not matched to a gene. The DNA of the CDR3 is TGTGCCACCAGTGATTTTCGGACTAGCGGGAGTGGGACCTACAATGAGCAGTTCTTC. Protein sequence: CATSDFRTSGSGTYNEQFF.

Many counts were recorded for this clonotype. V and J are TRBV5-1 and TRBJ2-1, with 7 positions matching TRBD2. The junction had 10 bases not matched to a gene; V was cut back by 6 bases and J by 4 bases. Germline CDR1 reads SGHRS; CDR2 reads YFSETQ. The CDR3 contains 15 residues. The CDR3 spells CASTSSGVSYNEQFF. CDR3 nucleotides: TGCGCCAGCACCTCTAGCGGAGTATCTTACAATGAGCAGTTCTTC.

For this clonotype: A much larger clone is a single base away; this may be a read error. The genes are TRBV6-5 and TRBJ2-1; no definite D call. This CDR3 has 12 residues. Looked up from germline, CDR1 is MNHEY and CDR2 is SVGAGI. Trimming pared 7 bases from V and 7 bases from J, leaving 11 bases between. The CDR3 protein is CASTRKGNEQFF. The DNA for the CDR3 is TGTGCCAGCACACGAAAGGGTAATGAGCAGTTCTTC.

This clonotype appeared many times. The CDR3 coding sequence is TGTGCCAGCAGCTTAGCGACGACTAGTGTAGGGTATTTT. Translated, it gives CASSLATTSVGYF. The V and J genes are TRBV7-9 and TRBJ2-3; possibly TRBD2 for D (6 bases). CDR1 is SEHNR and CDR2 is FQNEAQ in the germline V gene (reference sequence). This CDR3 spans 13 amino acids. Between the trimmed V and J ends, which lost 0 bases and 14 bases, there was a span of 15 bases.

This clonotype was counted ten times or more. The rearrangement joins TRBV6-1 to TRBJ2-1; no clear D gene. Per the germline V gene, CDR1 is MNHNS and CDR2 is SASEGT. The CDR3 runs 12 residues. V was pared by 7 bases and J by 7 bases, with 11 bases between. The CDR3 loop is CASKPVGNEQFF. The CDR3 region has the DNA TGTGCCAGCAAACCGGTGGGGAATGAGCAGTTCTTC.

Concerning this clonotype: This may come from a read error, since a much larger clone is one base off. This chain joins TRBV5-6 and TRBJ1-5, with D tentatively TRBD1 (5 bases). The length of the CDR3 is 14 residues. CDR1 is SGHDT, CDR2 YYEEEE, per germline. The CDR3 nucleotides read TGTGCCAGCAGCTTGTTTGCGGGGAGACAGCACCAGCATTTT. This encodes CASSLFAGRQHQHF.

The genes are TRBV6-6 and TRBJ1-5; D uncertain. V gave up 2 bases and J gave up 3 bases, with 5 bases separating them. The CDR3 extends over 13 amino acids. The V gene's germline CDR1 is MNHNY and CDR2 SVGAGI (reference sequence). CDR3 in amino acids: CASSYGINQPQHF. In DNA, the CDR3 is TGTGCCAGCAGTTACGGGATCAATCAGCCCCAGCATTTT.

V is TRBV25-1 and J is TRBJ1-1; 7 bases match TRBD1. CDR3 length equals 13 residues. Unmatched junction bases numbered 5, after V lost 7 bases and J lost 3 bases. Germline CDR1 and CDR2: MGHDK and SYGVNS. CDR3 sequence: CASIRQGDTEAFF. The CDR3 nucleotides are TGTGCCAGCATTAGACAGGGTGACACTGAAGCTTTCTTT.

The genes are TRBV12-3 or TRBV12-4 and TRBJ1-3; no clear D. The CDR3 totals 13 residues. The V end was cut by 2 bases, the J end by 4 bases, with 6 bases between. In DNA, the CDR3 is TGTGCCAGCAGTTTAAATGAGGGAAACACCATATATTTT. Amino acid sequence: CASSLNEGNTIYF.